This entry concerns a single TCR beta chain. It has no known antigen specificity. Qualities for individual bases were not recorded, and no much larger clone is one base off. The protocol used for the library was 5' RACE. The sequencer was a NextSeq 500. The TCR library protocol attached a unique molecular identifier to each TCR cDNA molecule to allow correction of PCR and sequencing errors. For the original study's pipeline: Decombinator tools were used for TCR identification, UMI-based error correction and CDR3 extraction. TCRs above a frequency of 2 per 1,000, corresponding to the top 1% of the tumor frequency distribution, were defined as expanded. Rényi diversity was computed with the R vegan package after subsampling each repertoire 100 times to 5,000 TCRs. CDR3 similarity networks were built from amino acid triplet string-kernel similarity, with CDR3s being connected when pairwise similarity was above 0.82. TCRdb applied fastp at Q25 and MiXCR to the public reads, then kept only in-frame beta chains. Here each entry gathers all rows of one CDR3 protein and keeps the most common genes and DNA. What appears here as the V and J calls and clone size reflects TCRdb's work, not the paper's. In this sample the table shows tens of thousands of distinct CDR3 sequences, 5% to 5.5% of which occur a single time. Of the sample, 25% is held by the ten largest clones.

The data were taken from a study of spatial heterogeneity in lung cancer (dated by TCRdb to between 2017 and 2020). Looking at the study overall: More beta-chain than alpha-chain transcripts were consistently detected, likely reflecting higher beta-chain transcript abundance. In the raw uncorrected reads, each unique combination of TCR and UMI appeared on average more than ten times. The study quantitatively compared TCR alpha and beta repertoires across multiple tumor regions, matched nontumor lung and blood in non-small cell lung cancer. Nonsynonymous mutation counts, determined by whole-exome sequencing of tumor tissue, were related to features of the TCR repertoire. Both alpha and beta chains were TCR-sequenced in samples taken at surgery, namely 220 tumor regions, 62 to 65 matched nontumor lung samples and just over 55 PBMC samples. What the authors observed across the whole study: Additional single-cell paired TCR alpha and beta sequencing was considered necessary to confirm, at a functional level, the hypothesis that regional TCRs recognize regional mutations. Ubiquitous expanded tumor TCRs showed up in blood more often at tumor resection than at routine follow-up.

Reading the label with the study, this specimen's time point is: sample taken at primary tumor resection. Samples were obtained from 65 to 90 patients with early-stage, untreated non-small cell lung cancer from the lung TRACERx cohort. Without any cell sorting, TCR sequencing was performed on whole RNA extracted either from tumor and nontumor lung tissue or from cryopreserved PBMC samples. Only patients for whom sufficient RNA was available from at least two tumor regions were selected for TCR sequencing. V was cut back by 4 bases and J by 4 bases, leaving a gap of 22 bases between them. The CDR3 runs 17 amino acids, cysteine and phenylalanine included. Only the CDR3 DNA stays, 51 bases, in frame from base 1. Sequences SGHDN (CDR1) and FVKESK (CDR2) are obtained from the germline V gene.

The source material was PBMCs, sampled at surgery. The chain couples TRBV14 to TRBJ1-2; the D gene is not confidently resolved. This sequence originates from a female donor with early-stage non-small cell lung cancer. The CDR3 protein sequence reads: CASSPPPRVLVLYGYTF. The base sequence is TGTGCCAGCAGCCCTCCCCCGAGGGTCCTCGTCCTCTATGGCTACACCTTC.